The present TCR beta chain was sequenced within a study of T cell responses to AZD1222 COVID-19 vaccine. TCRdb's table, derived via immunoSEQ multiplex PCR, lists solely in-frame clones and lacks some. The sample holds fewer than 85,000 clones, 75% to 90% seen once. Overall study findings and caveats: Reportedly, close to half of spike-specific TCRs are directed against unmutated variant regions. Across spike, vaccine-associated CD4 TCRs were found, dominant at 160-218 and 743-854.

As for this clone: The antigen is unknown.

The CDR3 has 16 residues. Germline loops: CDR1 SGHAT, CDR2 FQNNGV. The V and J ends lost 8 bases and 1 base, in that order; junction bases with no gene match: 9. This sequence originates from an adult in good health. The source material was peripheral blood, sampled on day 0 of AZD1222 vaccination. The gene calls are TRBV11-2 and TRBJ2-1, with 9 bases aligning to TRBD2. The CDR3 nucleotides are TGTGCCAGCGCTCGGACGAGCGGGGGGTCCTACAATGAGCAGTTCTTC. It encodes CASARTSGGSYNEQFF.